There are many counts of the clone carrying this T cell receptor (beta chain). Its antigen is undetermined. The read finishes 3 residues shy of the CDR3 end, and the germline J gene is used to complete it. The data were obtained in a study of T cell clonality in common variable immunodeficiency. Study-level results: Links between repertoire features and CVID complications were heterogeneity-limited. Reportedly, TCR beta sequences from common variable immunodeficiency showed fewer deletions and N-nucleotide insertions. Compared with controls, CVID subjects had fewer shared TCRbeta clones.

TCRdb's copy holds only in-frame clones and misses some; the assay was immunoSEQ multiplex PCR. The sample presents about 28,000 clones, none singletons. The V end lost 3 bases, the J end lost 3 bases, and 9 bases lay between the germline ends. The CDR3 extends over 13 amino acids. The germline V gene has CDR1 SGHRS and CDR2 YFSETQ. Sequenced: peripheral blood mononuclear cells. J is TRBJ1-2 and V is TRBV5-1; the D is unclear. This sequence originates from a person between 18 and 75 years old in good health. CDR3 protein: CASSSNGYYGYTF. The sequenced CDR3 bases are TGCGCCAGCAGCTCAAACGGGTACTATGGC.